Described below is a single T cell receptor beta chain sequence and its context. The data derive from a study of T cell changes during pregnancy in multiple sclerosis. The repertoire was sequenced with immunoSEQ multiplex PCR; TCRdb's copy has only in-frame clones and lacks some. The sample has 45,000 to 60,000 clones; around 92% are singletons. The CDR3 is made up of 14 amino acids. Germline lookup yields CDR1 SGHTA and CDR2 FQGNSA. V was pared by 0 bases and J by 7 bases, with 12 bases between. The chain joins TRBV7-2 to TRBJ1-2; the D is unclear. The sequence was obtained from a female donor with multiple sclerosis, enrolled in a pregnancy study. This sample comprised CD4+ T cells from peripheral blood mononuclear cells, obtained in the third trimester of pregnancy. The CDR3 loop is CASSLARAGSGYTF. In DNA, the CDR3 is TGTGCCAGCAGCTTAGCTCGGGCGGGGAGTGGCTACACCTTC.